This is a list of T cell receptor beta chains from one sample in a study of blood T cell repertoires in COVID-19. TCRdb's copy holds only in-frame clones and misses some; the assay was immunoSEQ multiplex PCR. The sample lists more than 300,000 clones, 86% seen once, with around 1.7% in the top ten. The sample was peripheral blood. The receptors were gathered from a woman in her 50s with acute or convalescent COVID-19. The CDR3 runs from the conserved cysteine through the conserved F or W. D genes are given only for firm matches. Only part of the rows carry a size: once, few, many, or a class if the clone is expanded.

TRBV9,TRBJ2-5,TRBD1,few,CASSDRRTGSAETQYF,TGTGCCAGCAGCGACCGTAGGACAGGGTCGGCGGAGACCCAGTACTTC
TRBV28,TRBJ1-2,TRBD1,.,CASSFLTGVGYTF,TGTGCCAGCAGCTTCCTGACAGGGGTTGGCTACACCTTC
TRBV11-3,TRBJ2-1,.,.,CASSAGPGGEQFF,TGTGCCAGCAGCGCGGGCCCCGGGGGTGAGCAGTTCTTC
TRBV14,TRBJ2-5,.,.,CASSLYQETQYF,TGTGCCAGCAGCCTCTACCAAGAGACCCAGTACTTC
TRBV9,TRBJ2-5,TRBD1,.,CASSVRGTGEETQYF,TGTGCCAGCAGCGTAAGAGGGACAGGGGAAGAGACCCAGTACTTC
TRBV7-9,TRBJ2-7,TRBD2,.,CASSLAPGTSAYEQYF,TGTGCCAGCAGCTTAGCCCCAGGGACTAGCGCCTACGAGCAGTACTTC
TRBV7-2,TRBJ2-7,TRBD2,.,CASSQGGLVWSTYEQYF,TGTGCCAGCAGTCAAGGGGGACTAGTTTGGAGCACCTACGAGCAGTACTTC
TRBV5-1,TRBJ2-7,TRBD2,.,CASSLAGLAFRRSSYEQYF,TGCGCCAGCAGCTTGGCGGGACTAGCGTTTCGTCGTAGCTCCTACGAGCAGTACTTC
TRBV24-1,TRBJ1-2,.,once,CATSGGRDYTF,TGTGCCACCAGTGGTGGCAGGGACTACACCTTC
TRBV6-5,TRBJ2-1,TRBD2,once,CASSPLAGTDNEQFF,TGTGCCAGCAGCCCCCTAGCGGGAACCGACAATGAGCAGTTCTTC
TRBV5-1,TRBJ1-2,.,few,CASSLEEDFTYGYTF,TGCGCCAGCAGCTTGGAGGAGGATTTTACCTATGGCTACACCTTC
TRBV19,TRBJ1-5,TRBD1,.,CASSIGQGAQPQHF,TGTGCCAGTAGTATAGGACAGGGGGCTCAGCCCCAGCATTTT
TRBV27,TRBJ2-2,.,few,CASSLVSYSNTGELFF,TGTGCCAGCAGCCTAGTCAGCTACTCGAACACCGGGGAGCTGTTTTTT
TRBV6-4,TRBJ2-4,.,.,CASSDQSQGIQYF,TGTGCCAGCAGTGATCAGTCCCAGGGCATTCAGTACTTC
TRBV9,TRBJ1-4,.,.,CASSVSGQGREKLFF,TGTGCCAGCAGCGTTTCCGGTCAGGGGAGAGAAAAACTGTTTTTT
TRBV27,TRBJ1-4,.,.,CASSLRDITNEKLFF,TGTGCCAGCAGTTTACGGGACATAACTAATGAAAAACTGTTTTTT
TRBV30,TRBJ2-3,.,.,CAWSPRITRDTQYF,TGTGCCTGGAGTCCGCGGATTACCCGCGATACGCAGTATTTT
TRBV30,TRBJ1-4,.,.,CAWSFAPGHRIF,TGTGCCTGGAGTTTTGCTCCGGGACATAGAATTTTT
TRBV5-4,TRBJ2-6,.,.,CASSLASRETNVLTF,TGTGCCAGCAGCTTGGCCAGCCGGGAAACCAACGTCCTGACTTTC
TRBV6-2/TRBV6-3,TRBJ2-3,.,.,CASSYSSHRGADTQYF,TGTGCCAGCAGTTACTCGAGTCATCGGGGAGCAGATACGCAGTATTTT
TRBV20-1,TRBJ1-1,TRBD1,.,CSASRATGGPEAFF,TGCAGTGCTAGTAGAGCGACAGGGGGCCCTGAAGCTTTCTTT
TRBV19,TRBJ1-1,TRBD1,.,CASTKGQLNTEAFF,TGTGCCAGTACTAAGGGACAGTTGAACACTGAAGCTTTCTTT
TRBV12-3/TRBV12-4,TRBJ1-1,.,.,CASSPQAQAEAFF,TGTGCCAGCAGTCCCCAGGCACAGGCTGAAGCTTTCTTT
TRBV19,TRBJ2-7,.,.,CASSIMSTTSEQYF,TGTGCCAGTAGTATAATGAGTACGACAAGCGAGCAGTACTTC
TRBV6-1,TRBJ2-2,.,.,CASSDTGPNTGELFF,TGTGCCAGCAGTGACACAGGGCCGAACACCGGGGAGCTGTTTTTT
TRBV9,TRBJ2-1,TRBD2,.,CASSVGVSGRLYNEQFF,TGTGCCAGCAGCGTAGGGGTTAGCGGGAGGCTCTACAATGAGCAGTTCTTC
TRBV28,TRBJ2-1,TRBD2,.,CASSSSQVPSGRAWEQFF,TGTGCCAGCAGTTCCTCACAGGTACCTAGCGGGAGGGCCTGGGAGCAGTTCTTC
TRBV28,TRBJ2-5,TRBD1,.,CASSTGTGAPYF,TGTGCCAGCAGCACCGGGACAGGGGCCCCGTACTTC
TRBV4-1,TRBJ2-1,.,many,CASSPLPDLTEQFF,TGCGCCAGCAGCCCTCTGCCTGACTTGACCGAGCAGTTCTTC
TRBV6-2/TRBV6-3,TRBJ1-5,TRBD1,.,CASSQGQSHQPQHF,TGTGCCAGCAGTCAGGGACAGAGCCATCAGCCCCAGCATTTT
TRBV6-2/TRBV6-3,TRBJ2-2,TRBD2,.,CASSYSRLAVDTGELFF,TGTGCCAGCAGTTACTCAAGGCTAGCGGTAGACACCGGGGAGCTGTTTTTT
TRBV29-1,TRBJ2-5,.,.,CSTAGAGETQYF,TGCAGCACCGCGGGGGCGGGAGAGACCCAGTACTTC
TRBV5-1,TRBJ1-5,.,.,CASSLGGGDQPQHF,TGCGCCAGCAGCTTGGGGGGCGGGGATCAGCCCCAGCATTTT
TRBV5-5,TRBJ2-5,TRBD1,once,CASSLGQGAETQYF,TGTGCCAGCAGCTTGGGACAGGGGGCGGAGACCCAGTACTTC
TRBV18,TRBJ2-2,.,.,CASSPPYYGELFF,TGTGCCAGCTCACCACCTTATTACGGGGAGCTGTTTTTT
TRBV19,TRBJ2-2,TRBD1,.,CASRPGTGNTGELFF,TGTGCCAGTAGACCAGGGACAGGGAACACCGGGGAGCTGTTTTTT
TRBV23-1,TRBJ1-5,TRBD1,.,CLTQQSPKGGDREGFSNQPQHF,TGTCTCACCCAGCAGTCACCCAAGGGAGGGGACAGGGAAGGTTTTAGCAATCAGCCCCAGCATTTT
TRBV2,TRBJ2-1,TRBD1,.,CATRPGGQGIREQFF,TGTGCCACCCGGCCGGGGGGACAGGGAATTAGGGAGCAGTTCTTC
TRBV19,TRBJ1-4,.,once,CASSNGGPFREKLFF,TGTGCCAGTAGTAATGGAGGCCCATTTCGGGAAAAACTGTTTTTT
TRBV5-1,TRBJ2-5,TRBD1,.,CASSFPGQGKETQYF,TGCGCCAGCAGCTTTCCGGGACAGGGAAAAGAGACCCAGTACTTC
TRBV9,TRBJ2-7,TRBD1,once,CASTPGQGAYEQYF,TGTGCCAGCACCCCGGGACAGGGAGCGTACGAGCAGTACTTC
TRBV7-9,TRBJ2-3,.,once,CASSFGVPTDTQYF,TGTGCCAGCAGCTTCGGGGTCCCCACAGATACGCAGTATTTT
TRBV12-2,TRBJ2-7,.,.,CASRLAPGLAGGNEQYF,TGTGCAAGTCGCTTAGCCCCGGGACTAGCGGGAGGAAACGAGCAGTACTTC
TRBV19,TRBJ2-1,.,once,CASSILADIYNEQFF,TGTGCCAGTAGTATCCTGGCGGACATTTACAATGAGCAGTTCTTC
TRBV5-4,TRBJ2-5,.,.,CASSLAGASRETQYF,TGTGCCAGCAGCTTGGCAGGGGCCTCCCGAGAGACCCAGTACTTC
TRBV5-3,TRBJ2-7,.,.,CARSFPPGMSSYEQYF,TGTGCCAGAAGCTTTCCGCCCGGGATGAGCTCCTACGAGCAGTACTTC